The subject of this entry is one TCR beta chain. What it binds is unknown. The data are from a study of shared clonotypes between healthy human individuals. The CDR3 runs 14 residues. CDR1 is SEHNR, CDR2 FQNEAQ, per germline (reference sequence). With 4 bases removed from V and 2 bases from J, the gap between germline ends came to 12 bases. Study findings and constraints: Generation probability values for non-shared clonotypes were lower than those for clonotypes shared by all four donors.

Method: immunoSEQ multiplex PCR; TCRdb's copy keeps in-frame clones and lacks some. This table holds around 2.5 million clones, 80% to 95% found once. The sequenced sample was naive CD4+ T cells from PBMCs. Subset given: CD45RA+ positively selected. J is TRBJ2-7 and V is TRBV7-9; TRBD1 or TRBD2 may be the D gene (5 bases each). The origin of this receptor is a man between 18 and 29 years old in good health. Some clones in this sample may be carry-over from other donors' samples. The CDR3 reads CASSSSGATYEQYF. Written as DNA, the CDR3 is TGTGCCAGCAGCTCCTCCGGGGCCACCTACGAGCAGTACTTC.